This entry features one T cell receptor beta chain sequence. The antigen is unknown. The data originate from a study of beta chain features in type 1 diabetes. Notes on the study in general: Patients showed naive, central memory and Treg TCRB repertoires that appeared more similar than those of healthy donors. Among type 1 diabetes patients, VDJ junctions had fewer insertions and more deletions. The study found moderately but significantly shorter TCRB CDR3s in all four CD4+ subsets of Type 1 diabetes patients.

Isolated RNA was reverse transcribed in full, so expressed TCRB transcripts were sequenced. Profiling relied on immunoSEQ multiplex PCR, and the TCRdb table lists in-frame clones only, not all of them. The data contain a few hundred thousand clones, 10% to 15% of them singletons. With V trimmed by 4 bases and J by 1 base, 2 bases remained unmatched. The CDR3 runs to 13 residues. In germline, CDR1 is SGHDT, CDR2 YYEEEE. The chain has TRBV5-6 and TRBJ2-7; 7 bases line up with TRBD1. The clonotype originates from a woman under 30 with type 1 diabetes. The sequenced material came from naive CD4+ T cells from blood. CDR3 DNA sequence: TGTGCCAGCAGCAGGGGGCTTTCCTACGAGCAGTACTTC. Amino acids: CASSRGLSYEQYF.